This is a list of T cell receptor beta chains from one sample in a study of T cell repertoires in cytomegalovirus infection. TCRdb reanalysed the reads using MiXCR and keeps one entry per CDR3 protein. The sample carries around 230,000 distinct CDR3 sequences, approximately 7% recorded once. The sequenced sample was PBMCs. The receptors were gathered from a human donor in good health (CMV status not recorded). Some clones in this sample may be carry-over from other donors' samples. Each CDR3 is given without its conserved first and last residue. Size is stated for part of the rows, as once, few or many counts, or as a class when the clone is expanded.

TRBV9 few ASSVRDAKTYEQY
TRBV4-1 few ASSQDRIGYSEQY
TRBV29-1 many SVGSPSSYEQY
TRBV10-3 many AISDTGEPNYGYT
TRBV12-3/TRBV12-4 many ASSFFGGQDETDTQY
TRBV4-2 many ASSQGSLVNTEAF
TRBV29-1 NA SADGGSARETQY
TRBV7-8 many ASSLAGPPVLF
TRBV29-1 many SVEKGGSSYNEQF
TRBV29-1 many SVEDPGQGSYRYIQY
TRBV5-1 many ASSEGTGGRVEQY
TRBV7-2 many ASSPSQRIGVTGELF
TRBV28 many ASRKGFDIQY
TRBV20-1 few SASTVTQGYTQY
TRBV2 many ASSPTASGANVLT
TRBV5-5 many ASSLVPPLAGGWGTTDTQY
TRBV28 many ASSPVGAYNSPLH
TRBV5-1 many ASSLNVQGGETQY
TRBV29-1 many SVEGGTGYEQY
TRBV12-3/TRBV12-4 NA ASSGQVDQPQH
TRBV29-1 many SVEVGGGNNEQF
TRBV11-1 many ASSFRRTEAF
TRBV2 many ASSGDTGGAGGYT
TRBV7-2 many ASSLFPGQPQH
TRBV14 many ASSQVDEQF
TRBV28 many ASSLRELSGNTIY
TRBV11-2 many ASSRSRRRGAISTDTQY
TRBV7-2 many ASSLQANTEAF
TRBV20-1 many SARDMNTEAF
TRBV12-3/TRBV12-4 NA ASSDRTRGWGNEKLF
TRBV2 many ASSAGRGATEAF
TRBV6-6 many ASSYSLGGGAGETQY
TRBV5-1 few ASSLTAGANTGELF